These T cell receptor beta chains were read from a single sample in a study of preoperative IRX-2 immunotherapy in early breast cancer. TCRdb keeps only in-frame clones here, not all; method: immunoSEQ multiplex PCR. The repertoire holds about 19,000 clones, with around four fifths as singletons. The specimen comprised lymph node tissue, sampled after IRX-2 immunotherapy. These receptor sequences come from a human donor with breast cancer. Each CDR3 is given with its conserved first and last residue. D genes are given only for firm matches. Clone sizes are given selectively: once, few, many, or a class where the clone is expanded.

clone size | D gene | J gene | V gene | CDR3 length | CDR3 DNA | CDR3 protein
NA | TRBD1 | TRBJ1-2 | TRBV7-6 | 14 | TGTGCCAGCAGCCCACCCCGACAGGGAGATGGCTACACCTTC | CASSPPRQGDGYTF
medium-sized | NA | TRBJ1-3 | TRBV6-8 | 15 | TGTGCCAGCAGTCGAGACCGGCCCTCTGGAAACACCATATATTTT | CASSRDRPSGNTIYF
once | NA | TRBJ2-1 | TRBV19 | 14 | TGTGCCAGTAGTATTCAACTAGCAGGCAATGAGCAGTTCTTC | CASSIQLAGNEQFF
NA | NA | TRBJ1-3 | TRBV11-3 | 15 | TGTGCCAGCAGCCCCCTAGCAGGGGCCGGAAACACCATATATTTT | CASSPLAGAGNTIYF
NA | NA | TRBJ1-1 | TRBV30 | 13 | TGTGCCTCCTGGAGGGGGGAAAACACTGAAGCTTTCTTT | CASWRGENTEAFF
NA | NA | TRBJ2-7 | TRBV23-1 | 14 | TGCGCCAGCAGCTCGTCTGCAGGGTTGGGCGAGCAGTACTTC | CASSSSAGLGEQYF
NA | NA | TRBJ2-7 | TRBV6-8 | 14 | TGTGCCAGCAGGCCCCCCCGGTGGGGAGGCGAGCAGTACTTC | CASRPPRWGGEQYF
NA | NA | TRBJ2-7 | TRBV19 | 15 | TGTGCCAGTACCCCACGCGGTAGCGGCTCCTACGAGCAGTACTTC | CASTPRGSGSYEQYF
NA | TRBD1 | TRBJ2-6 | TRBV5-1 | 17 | TGCGCCAGCAGCTTTGGGACAGGGGCTTCTGGGGCCAACGTCCTGACTTTC | CASSFGTGASGANVLTF
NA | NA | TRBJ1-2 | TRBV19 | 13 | TGTGCCAGTAGTATCGACAGGCTCTATGGCTACACCTTC | CASSIDRLYGYTF
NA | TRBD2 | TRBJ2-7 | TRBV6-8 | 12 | TGTGCCAGCAGTCCCCGTAGCGGGAGGGCGTACTTC | CASSPRSGRAYF
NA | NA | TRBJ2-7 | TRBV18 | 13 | TGTGCCAGCTCACCAACAATCGGGACCAGACAGTACTTC | CASSPTIGTRQYF
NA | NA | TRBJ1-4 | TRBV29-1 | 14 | TGCAGCGTTAGGTCGGGAGCAACTAATGAAAAACTGTTTTTT | CSVRSGATNEKLFF
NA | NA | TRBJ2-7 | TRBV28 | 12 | TGTGCCAGCAGTTTAGGGGACCACGAGCAGTACTTC | CASSLGDHEQYF
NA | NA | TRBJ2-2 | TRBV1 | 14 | TGCACCAGCAGCCAAGTTCACTGGGGCGGGGAGCTGTTTTTT | CTSSQVHWGGELFF
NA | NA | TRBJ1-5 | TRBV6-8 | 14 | TGTGCCAGCAGTCCGAGTACTAGCAATCAGCCCCAGCATTTT | CASSPSTSNQPQHF
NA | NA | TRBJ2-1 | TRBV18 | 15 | TGTGCCAGCTCACCACAGGAGGTAGGGTACAATGAGCAGTTCTTC | CASSPQEVGYNEQFF
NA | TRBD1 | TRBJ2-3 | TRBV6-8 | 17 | TGTGCCAGCAGTTACTTTATACAGGGGGCAATGACAGATACGCAGTATTTT | CASSYFIQGAMTDTQYF
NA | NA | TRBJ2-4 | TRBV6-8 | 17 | TGTGCCAGCAGTAAAATTTCCGGTACGGTAGCCAAAAACATTCAGTACTTC | CASSKISGTVAKNIQYF
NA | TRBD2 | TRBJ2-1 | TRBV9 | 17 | TGTGCCAGCAGCGAGACTAGCGGGGGTCTAACCTACAATGAGCAGTTCTTC | CASSETSGGLTYNEQFF
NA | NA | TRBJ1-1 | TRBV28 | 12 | TGTGCCAGCAGTTCACAGGGAACTGAAGCTTTCTTT | CASSSQGTEAFF
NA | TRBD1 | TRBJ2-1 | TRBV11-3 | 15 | TGTGCCAGCAGCTTAGATCCCGGACAGGGGAATGAGCAGTTCTTC | CASSLDPGQGNEQFF
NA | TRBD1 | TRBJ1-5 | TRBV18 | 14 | TGTGCCAGCTCATCGACAGGGGGCAATCAGCCCCAGCATTTT | CASSSTGGNQPQHF
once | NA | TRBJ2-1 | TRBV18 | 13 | TGTGCCAGCTCACTCACGGAGGGCGATGAGCAGTTCTTC | CASSLTEGDEQFF
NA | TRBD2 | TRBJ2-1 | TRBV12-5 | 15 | TGTGCTAGTGGTTTCGGAGCGGGAAACGACAATGAGCAGTTCTTC | CASGFGAGNDNEQFF